This T cell receptor (beta chain) was recorded in a study of CXCR3-negative and CXCR3-positive naive CD8 T cells (dated by TCRdb to the late 2010s). As for the study more broadly: In total, 130 million to 150 million TRB reads were obtained, corresponding to roughly 1.5 +/- 0.3 million reads per library. Diversity and physicochemical repertoire analyses covered around 10 donors pooled from two independent experiments. Naive subsets from about 5 donors and memory cells from 3 donors were included in the TRBV-TRBJ cluster analysis. The paper as a whole reports these results and caveats: Because CXCR3 expression was partially decreased after cryopreservation, freshly isolated PBMCs were used for most assays. TRBV-TRBJ usage was similar between naive CXCR3-negative and CXCR3-positive cells from the same donor, while memory cells showed distinct patterns. Comparably high repertoire diversity was found in both naive subsets, whereas much lower repertoire diversity was found in memory CD8+ T cells. TRB CDR3s from CXCR3-positive naive cells showed higher hydrophobicity (lower Kidera factor 4), lower energy, and higher strength and volume indices than CXCR3-negative naive cells. Because surface CD5, which is linked to self-reactivity in mice, was comparable between the naive subsets, TCR interaction strength was also inferred from the physicochemical properties of TRB CDR3s.

Sequencing instrument: NextSeq 550. The Human TCR Profiling Kit (MiLaboratory) was used to prepare UMI-labeled 5' RACE TRB cDNA libraries. cDNA synthesis used the entire amount of extracted RNA, and PCR amplification then used the entire amount of cDNA produced. Libraries were prepared in parallel using an identical number of PCR cycles. As for the original processing: About 53,000 +/- 9,400 unique UMI-labeled TRB cDNA molecules per library were extracted with MIGEC and MiXCR, with at least two reads per UMI required. On average, about 40,000 +/- 10,000 functional in-frame TRB CDR3 nucleotide clonotypes lacking stop codons were found per library. After downsampling to 5000 UMI-labeled TRB molecules per sample, diversity metrics such as normalized Shannon-Wiener and Chao1 were calculated in VDJtools. Clonotype-size-weighted physicochemical properties of the central five CDR3 residues (interaction energy, strength, volume and Kidera factor 4) were computed in VDJtools. TCRdb reanalyzed the reads, keeping one entry per CDR3 protein sequence and omitting DNA. The V and J calls and clone size are TCRdb's, not the authors'. This sample's listing comprises over 35,000 distinct CDR3 sequences. In total, the top ten clones hold around 2.5% of the sample.

The CDR3 measures 14 amino acids from cysteine to phenylalanine. No DNA was logged. For CDR1 and CDR2, the germline V gene (reference sequence) lists PRHDT and FYEKMQ. Details on this clonotype: Its antigen is unknown.

For each CD8+ T cell subset, flow sorting was done in triplicate, and about 300,000 cells per subset went directly into RLT lysis buffer. To keep memory contaminants out, a stringent definition of naive CD8+ T cells was applied: CD45RO-CCR7+CD27+CD95-. Standard density gradient centrifugation was used to isolate peripheral blood mononuclear cells from buffy coats. A FACSAria III was used to flow-sort naive CXCR3-negative and CXCR3-positive CD8+ T cells. Total RNA was extracted from sorted cells with an RNeasy Mini Kit. The V and J segments used are TRBV13 and TRBJ1-1; TCRdb names TRBD1, which stays unverified in the absence of DNA. The sequenced sample consisted of naive CXCR3- CD8+ T cells from blood. Reading the label with the study, this specimen's cell subset or site is: CD45RO-CCR7+CD27+CD95- naive CD8+ T cells lacking CXCR3 (TNR3-). The sequence derives from a human donor in good health. Some clones in this sample may be carry-over from other donors' samples. The CDR3 reads as follows: CASSLLQGNTEAFF. Full variable domain (CDR3 extended with the reference TRBV13 and TRBJ1-1 proteins): AAGVIQSPRHLIKEKRETATLKCYPIPRHDTVYWYQQGPGQDPQFLISFYEKMQSDKGSIPDRFSAQQFSDYHSELNMSSLELGDSALYFCASSLLQGNTEAFFGQGTRLTVV.